This TCR beta chain was sequenced during a study of radiation and T cells in renal cell carcinoma. Time point noted: baseline pretreatment blood. The treatment denotes: 15 Gy SBRT to primary tumor, nephrectomy 4 weeks later. Trimming removed 4 bases from V and 5 bases from J, with 18 bases in between. CDR3 length equals 16 residues. CDR1 SGDLS and CDR2 YYNGEE come from the germline V gene. Clones were read by immunoSEQ multiplex PCR, and TCRdb kept only the in-frame ones, dropping some. The sample contains 130,000 to 150,000 clones, nearly 90% of which appear only once. The source is a woman between 45 and 60 years old with renal cell carcinoma. The J gene is TRBJ1-4, the V gene TRBV9, with D tentatively TRBD1 (5 bases). This specimen was blood, taken from a patient whose treatment included radiotherapy and nephrectomy. The DNA for the CDR3 is TGTGCCAGCAGCCCACTTACCGGGACGGAAAATGAAAAACTGTTTTTT. Encoded protein: CASSPLTGTENEKLFF.